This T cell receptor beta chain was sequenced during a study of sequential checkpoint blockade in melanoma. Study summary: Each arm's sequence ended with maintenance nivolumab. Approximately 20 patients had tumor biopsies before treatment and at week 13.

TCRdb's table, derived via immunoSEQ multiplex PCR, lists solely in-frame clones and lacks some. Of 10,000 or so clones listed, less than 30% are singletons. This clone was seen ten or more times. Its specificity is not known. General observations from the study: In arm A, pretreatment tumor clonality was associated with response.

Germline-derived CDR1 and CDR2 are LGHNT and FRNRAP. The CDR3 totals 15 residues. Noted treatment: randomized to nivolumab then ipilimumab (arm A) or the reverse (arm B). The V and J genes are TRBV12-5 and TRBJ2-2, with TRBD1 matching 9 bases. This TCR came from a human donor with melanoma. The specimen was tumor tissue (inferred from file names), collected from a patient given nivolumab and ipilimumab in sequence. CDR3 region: CASNTGGAGTGELFF. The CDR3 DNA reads TGTGCCAGCAATACAGGGGGCGCGGGCACCGGGGAGCTGTTTTTT.